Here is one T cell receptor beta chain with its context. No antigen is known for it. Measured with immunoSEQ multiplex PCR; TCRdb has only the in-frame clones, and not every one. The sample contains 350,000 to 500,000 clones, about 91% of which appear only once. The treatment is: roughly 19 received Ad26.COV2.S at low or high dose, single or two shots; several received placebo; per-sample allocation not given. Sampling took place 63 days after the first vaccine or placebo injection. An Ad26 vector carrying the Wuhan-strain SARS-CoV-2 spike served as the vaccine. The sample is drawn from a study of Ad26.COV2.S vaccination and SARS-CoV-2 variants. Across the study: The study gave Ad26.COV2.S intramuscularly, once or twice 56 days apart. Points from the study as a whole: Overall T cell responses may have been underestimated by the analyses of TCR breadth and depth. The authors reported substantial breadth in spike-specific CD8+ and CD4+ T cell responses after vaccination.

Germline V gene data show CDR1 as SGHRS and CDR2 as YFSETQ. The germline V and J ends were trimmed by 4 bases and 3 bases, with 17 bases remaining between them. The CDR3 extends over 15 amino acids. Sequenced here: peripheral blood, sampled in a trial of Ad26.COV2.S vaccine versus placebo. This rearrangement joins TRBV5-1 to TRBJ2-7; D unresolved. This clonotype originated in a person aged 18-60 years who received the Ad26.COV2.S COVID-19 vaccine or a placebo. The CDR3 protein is CASSTSALRGYEQYF. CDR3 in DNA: TGCGCCAGCAGCACGTCTGCCCTTCGAGGCTACGAGCAGTACTTC.